This T cell receptor beta chain came from a study of blood T cells in healthy people across ages. Whole-study results and caveats: Naive CD4+ cells and diversity were both higher in long-lived donors than in aged donors.

This clonotype was recorded once. Its antigen is currently unknown. Then a second PCR, running roughly 7 to 11 cycles, was carried out with a sample-barcoded 5' primer and a J-beta primer mix. A template-switch adaptor with 12 random nucleotides tagged each cDNA molecule. Sequencing recovered at least 2.5 million CDR3-containing paired-end reads from each sample. TCRdb called the 5' RACE reads again in MiXCR, with one record for every CDR3 protein. In the table there are approximately 1,000,000 distinct CDR3 sequences, 40% to 55% of which are singletons. V was pared by 3 bases and J by 2 bases, with 9 bases of the junction left unmatched. The germline CDR1 and CDR2 sequences are LNHNV and YYDKDF (reference sequence). The CDR3 sequence is 17 residues long.

The sequenced sample consisted of blood. This TCR was recovered from a woman in her sixties or seventies in good health. The J gene is TRBJ2-1, the V gene TRBV15, with 8 bases aligning to TRBD2. The CDR3 nucleotides are TGTGCCACCAGCAGTCCCGCGGGGGGAGGGCCCTACAATGAGCAGTTCTTC. It specifies CATSSPAGGGPYNEQFF.